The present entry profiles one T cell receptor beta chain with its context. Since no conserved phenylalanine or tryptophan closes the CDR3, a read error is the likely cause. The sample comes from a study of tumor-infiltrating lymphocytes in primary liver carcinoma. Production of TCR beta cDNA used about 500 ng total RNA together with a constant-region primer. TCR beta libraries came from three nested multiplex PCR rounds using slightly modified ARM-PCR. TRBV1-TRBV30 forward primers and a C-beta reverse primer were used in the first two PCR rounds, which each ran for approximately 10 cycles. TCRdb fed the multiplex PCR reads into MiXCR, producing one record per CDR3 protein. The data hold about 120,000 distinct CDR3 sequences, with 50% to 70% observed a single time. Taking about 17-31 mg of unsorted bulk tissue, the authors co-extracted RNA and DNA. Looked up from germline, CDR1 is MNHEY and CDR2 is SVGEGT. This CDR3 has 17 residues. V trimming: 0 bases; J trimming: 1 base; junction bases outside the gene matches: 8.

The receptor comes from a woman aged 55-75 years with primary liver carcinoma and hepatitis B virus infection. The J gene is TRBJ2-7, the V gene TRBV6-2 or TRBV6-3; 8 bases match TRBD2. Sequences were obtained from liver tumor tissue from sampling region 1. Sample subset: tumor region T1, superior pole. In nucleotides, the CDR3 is TGTGCCAGCAGTTACTCGAGCGGGAGCGTGGGATCCTACGAGCAGTACTTA. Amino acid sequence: CASSYSSGSVGSYEQYL.